This T cell receptor (beta chain) was obtained from a study of read filtering for tumor transcriptome and immune sequencing. Turning to this clonotype: What it binds is unknown. One base away lies a much larger clone, so this may be a sequencing read error.

Study-wide points: Approximately 82% of IR-seq clonotypes had one read, totaling about 3.5% of reads; RNA-seq: about 69% and 49%. Even smaller IR-seq throughput identified most shared clonotypes. Sorted CD138-negative bone marrow cells were not purified T cells.

CDR1 DFQATT and CDR2 SNEGSKA come from the germline V gene (reference sequence). The length of the CDR3 is 13 residues. Sampling of bone marrow took place during active disease in every patient. The library was built from roughly 400 ng RNA with molecular barcoded adaptors for alpha/delta and beta/gamma chains. In TCRdb, the reads were re-called with MiXCR into one record per CDR3 protein. Among more than 55,000 distinct CDR3 sequences listed, around a fifth were seen once. The specimen sequenced was a population of CD138-negative cells sorted from bone marrow. The clonotype comes from a donor over 35 with multiple myeloma. The chain links TRBV20-1 to TRBJ2-2; D is tentatively TRBD1 or TRBD2 (5 bases each). CDR3 in amino acids: CSTSSGGSGELFF. CDR3 bases: TGCAGTACTAGTTCTGGGGGATCCGGGGAGCTGTTTTTT.